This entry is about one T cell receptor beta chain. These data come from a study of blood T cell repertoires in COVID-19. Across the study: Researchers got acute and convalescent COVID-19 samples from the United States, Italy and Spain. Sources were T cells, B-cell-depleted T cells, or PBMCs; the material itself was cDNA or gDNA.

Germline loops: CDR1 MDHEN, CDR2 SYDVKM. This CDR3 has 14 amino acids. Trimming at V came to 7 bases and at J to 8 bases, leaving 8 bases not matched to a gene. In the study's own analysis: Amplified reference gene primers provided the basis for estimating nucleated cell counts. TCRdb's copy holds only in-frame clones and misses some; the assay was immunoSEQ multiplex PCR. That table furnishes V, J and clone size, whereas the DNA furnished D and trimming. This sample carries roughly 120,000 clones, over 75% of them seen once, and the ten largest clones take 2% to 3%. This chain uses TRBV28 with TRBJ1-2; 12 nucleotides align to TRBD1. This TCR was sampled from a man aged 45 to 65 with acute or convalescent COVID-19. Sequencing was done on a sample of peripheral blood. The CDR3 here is CASIPGQGAVGYTF. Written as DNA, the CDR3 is TGTGCCAGCATTCCGGGACAGGGGGCTGTCGGCTACACCTTC.